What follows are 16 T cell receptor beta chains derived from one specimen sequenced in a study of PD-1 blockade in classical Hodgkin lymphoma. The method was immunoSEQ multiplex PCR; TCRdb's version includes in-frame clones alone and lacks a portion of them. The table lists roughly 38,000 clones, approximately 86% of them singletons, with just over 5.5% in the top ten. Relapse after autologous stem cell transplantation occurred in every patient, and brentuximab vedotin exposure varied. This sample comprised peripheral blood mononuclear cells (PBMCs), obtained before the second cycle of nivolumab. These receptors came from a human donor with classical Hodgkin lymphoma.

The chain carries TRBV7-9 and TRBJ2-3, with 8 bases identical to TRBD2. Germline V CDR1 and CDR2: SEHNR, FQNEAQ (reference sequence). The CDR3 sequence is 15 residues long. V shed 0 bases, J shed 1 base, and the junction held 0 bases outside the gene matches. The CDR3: CASSLATSGTDTQYF. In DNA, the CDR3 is TGTGCCAGCAGCTTAGCGACTAGCGGCACAGATACGCAGTATTTT.

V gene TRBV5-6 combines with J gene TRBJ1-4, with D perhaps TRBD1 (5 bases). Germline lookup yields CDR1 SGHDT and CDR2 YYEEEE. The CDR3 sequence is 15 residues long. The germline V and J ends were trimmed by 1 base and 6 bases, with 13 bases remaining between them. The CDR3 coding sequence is TGTGCCAGCAGCTTGCAGGGTGGAGGGTATGAAAAACTGTTTTTT. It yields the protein CASSLQGGGYEKLFF.

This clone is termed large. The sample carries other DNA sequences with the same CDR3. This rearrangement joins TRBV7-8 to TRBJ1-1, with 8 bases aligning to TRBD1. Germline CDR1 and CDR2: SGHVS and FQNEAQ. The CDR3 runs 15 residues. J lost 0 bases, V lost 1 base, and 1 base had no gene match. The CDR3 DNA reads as TGTGCCAGCAGCTTAGGGACAGGGATGAACACTGAAGCTTTCTTT. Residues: CASSLGTGMNTEAFF.

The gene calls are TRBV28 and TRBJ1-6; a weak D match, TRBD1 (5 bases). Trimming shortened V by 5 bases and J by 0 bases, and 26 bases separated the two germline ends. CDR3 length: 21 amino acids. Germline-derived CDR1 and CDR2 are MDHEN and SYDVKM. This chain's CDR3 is CASSRGRRPQAPSSYNSPLHF. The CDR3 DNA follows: TGTGCCAGCAGTCGGGGGAGACGCCCACAGGCGCCTAGCTCCTATAATTCACCCCTCCACTTT.

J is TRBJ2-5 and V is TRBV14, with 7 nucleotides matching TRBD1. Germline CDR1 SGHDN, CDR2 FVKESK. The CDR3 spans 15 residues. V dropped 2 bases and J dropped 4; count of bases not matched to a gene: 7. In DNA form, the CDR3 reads TGTGCCAGCAGCCAATTGTCGGGACAGCTAGAGACCCAGTACTTC. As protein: CASSQLSGQLETQYF.

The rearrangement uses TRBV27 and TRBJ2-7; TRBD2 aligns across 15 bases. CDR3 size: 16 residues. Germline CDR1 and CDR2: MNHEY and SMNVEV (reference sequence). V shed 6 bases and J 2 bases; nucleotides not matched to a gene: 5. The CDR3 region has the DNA TGTGCCAGCAGCCTGGGACTAGCGGGAGGAGCCTACGAGCAGTACTTC. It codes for CASSLGLAGGAYEQYF.

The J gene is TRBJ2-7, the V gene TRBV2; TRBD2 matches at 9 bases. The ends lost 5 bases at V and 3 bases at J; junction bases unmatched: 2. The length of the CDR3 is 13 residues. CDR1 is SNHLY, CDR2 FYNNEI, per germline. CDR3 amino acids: CASSQTSGYEQYF. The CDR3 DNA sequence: TGTGCCAGCAGTCAGACTAGCGGCTACGAGCAGTACTTC.

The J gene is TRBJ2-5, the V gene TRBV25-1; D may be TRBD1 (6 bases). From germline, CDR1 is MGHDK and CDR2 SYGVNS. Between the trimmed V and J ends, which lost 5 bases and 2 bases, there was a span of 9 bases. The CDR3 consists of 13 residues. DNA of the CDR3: TGTGCCAGCAGTTGGGACAAACAAGAGACCCAGTACTTC. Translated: CASSWDKQETQYF.

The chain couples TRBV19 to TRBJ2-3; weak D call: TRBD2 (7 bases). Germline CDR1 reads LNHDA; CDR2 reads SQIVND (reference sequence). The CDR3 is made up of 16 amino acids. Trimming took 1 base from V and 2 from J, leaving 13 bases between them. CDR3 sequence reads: CASSIGAGAPTDTQYF. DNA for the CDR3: TGTGCCAGTAGTATAGGTGCGGGGGCCCCCACAGATACGCAGTATTTT. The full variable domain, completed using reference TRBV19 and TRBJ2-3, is DGGITQSPKYLFRKEGQNVTLSCEQNLNHDAMYWYRQDPGQGLRLIYYSQIVNDFQKGDIAEGYSVSREKKESFPLTVTSAQKNPTAFYLCASSIGAGAPTDTQYFGPGTRLTVL.

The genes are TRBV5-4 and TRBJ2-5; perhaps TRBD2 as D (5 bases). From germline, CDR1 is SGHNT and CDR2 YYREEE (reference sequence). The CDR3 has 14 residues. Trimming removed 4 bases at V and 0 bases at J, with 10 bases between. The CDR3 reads CASSMGAYQETQYF. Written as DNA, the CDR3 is TGTGCCAGCAGCATGGGAGCGTACCAAGAGACCCAGTACTTC.

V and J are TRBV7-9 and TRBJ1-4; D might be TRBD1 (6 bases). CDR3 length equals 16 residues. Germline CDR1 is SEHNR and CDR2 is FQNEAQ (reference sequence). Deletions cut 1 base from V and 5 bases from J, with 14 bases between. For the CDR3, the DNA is TGTGCCAGCAGCTTAGACGTCAGGGGCAGGAATGAAAAACTGTTTTTT. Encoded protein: CASSLDVRGRNEKLFF.

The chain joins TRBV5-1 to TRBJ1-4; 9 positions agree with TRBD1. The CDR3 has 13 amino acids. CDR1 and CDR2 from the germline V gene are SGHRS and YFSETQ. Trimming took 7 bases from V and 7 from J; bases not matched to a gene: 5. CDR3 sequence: CASGQGMGEKLFF. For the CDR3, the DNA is TGCGCCAGCGGACAGGGGATGGGTGAAAAACTGTTTTTT.

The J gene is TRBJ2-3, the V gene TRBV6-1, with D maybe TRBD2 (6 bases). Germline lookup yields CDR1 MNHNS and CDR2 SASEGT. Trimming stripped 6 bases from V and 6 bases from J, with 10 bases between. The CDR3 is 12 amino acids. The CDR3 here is CASSLGGDTQYF. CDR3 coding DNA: TGTGCCAGCAGCCTTGGGGGGGATACGCAGTATTTT.

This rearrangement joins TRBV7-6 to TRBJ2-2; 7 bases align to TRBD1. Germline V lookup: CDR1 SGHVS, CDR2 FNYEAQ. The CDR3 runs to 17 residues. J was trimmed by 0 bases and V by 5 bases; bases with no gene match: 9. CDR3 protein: CASSLGQDLANTGELFF. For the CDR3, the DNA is TGTGCCAGCAGCCTCGGACAGGATCTTGCGAACACCGGGGAGCTGTTTTTT.

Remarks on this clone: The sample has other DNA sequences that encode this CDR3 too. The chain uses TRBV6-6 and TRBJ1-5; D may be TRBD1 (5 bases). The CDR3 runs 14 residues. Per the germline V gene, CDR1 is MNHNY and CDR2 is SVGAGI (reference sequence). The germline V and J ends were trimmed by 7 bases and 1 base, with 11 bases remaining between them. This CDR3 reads CASTQRGSNQPQHF. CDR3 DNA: TGTGCCAGCACCCAACGGGGGAGCAATCAGCCCCAGCATTTT.

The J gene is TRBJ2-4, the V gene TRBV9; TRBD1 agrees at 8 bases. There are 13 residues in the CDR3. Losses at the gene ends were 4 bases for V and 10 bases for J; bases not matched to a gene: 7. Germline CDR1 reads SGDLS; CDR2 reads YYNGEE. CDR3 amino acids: CASSPGQGGIQYF. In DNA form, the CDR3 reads TGTGCCAGCAGCCCCGGACAGGGAGGAATTCAGTACTTC.